The clone carrying this T cell receptor (beta chain) has a count of ten or more. No antigen is known for it. The CDR3 consists of 15 residues. Losses at the gene ends were 5 bases for V and 6 bases for J; bases not matched to a gene: 9. Germline-derived CDR1 and CDR2 are SGHTA and FQGNSA. For the second PCR, which ran for about 6 to 11 cycles, a sample-barcoded 5' primer and a J-beta primer mix were used. TCRdb reanalysed the 5' RACE reads using MiXCR and keeps one entry per CDR3 protein. The sample lists roughly 1,700,000 distinct CDR3 sequences; 28% were seen once. The record originates from a study of blood T cells in healthy people across ages. Researchers collected 9 to 10 milliliters of peripheral blood from every single donor. General study findings and limits: In the absence of known donor CMV status, changes in expanded clonotypes were possibly confounded. When one million T cells were used, diversity estimates were thought to be underestimates.

This receptor was taken from a woman under 40 in good health. Sequencing input: blood. This chain uses TRBV7-2 with TRBJ2-3; TRBD1 aligns across 9 bases. Written as DNA, the CDR3 is TGTGCCAGCAGCAGCCGCACAGGGGGCGCGGATACGCAGTATTTT. Translating it yields CASSSRTGGADTQYF. Looking up the rest from reference TRBV7-2 and TRBJ2-3 gives the full variable domain: GAGVSQSPSNKVTEKGKDVELRCDPISGHTALYWYRQSLGQGLEFLIYFQGNSAPDKSGLPSDRFSAERTGGSVSTLTIQRTQQEDSAVYLCASSSRTGGADTQYFGPGTRLTVL.